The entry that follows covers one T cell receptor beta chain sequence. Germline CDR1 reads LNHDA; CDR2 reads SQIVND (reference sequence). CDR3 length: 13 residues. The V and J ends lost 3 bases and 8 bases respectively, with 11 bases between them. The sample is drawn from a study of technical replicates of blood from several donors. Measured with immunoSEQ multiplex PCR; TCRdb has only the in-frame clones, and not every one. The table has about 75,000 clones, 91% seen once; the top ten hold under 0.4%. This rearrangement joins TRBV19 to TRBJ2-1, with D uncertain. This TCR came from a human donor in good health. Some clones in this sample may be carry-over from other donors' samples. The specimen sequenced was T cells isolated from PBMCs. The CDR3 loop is CASSIRYRDEQFF. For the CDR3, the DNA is TGTGCCAGTAGTATTCGGTATCGCGATGAGCAGTTCTTC.